The 14 T cell receptor beta chains in this list originate from one sample, sequenced in a study of shared clonotypes between healthy human individuals. The repertoire was sequenced with immunoSEQ multiplex PCR; TCRdb's copy has only in-frame clones and lacks some. The data contain some 2,100,000 clones, approximately 95% of them singletons. The sequencing sample was made of naive CD4+ T cells sorted from blood. Sample subset: CD45RA+ positively selected. All receptors come from a man aged 18 to 29 in good health.

This chain connects TRBV5-6 to TRBJ2-7; perhaps D is TRBD1 or TRBD2 (7 bases each). Looked up from germline, CDR1 is SGHDT and CDR2 is YYEEEE. There are 17 residues in the CDR3. V lost 3 bases, J lost 0 bases, and 19 bases lay in between. The CDR3 reads CASSSRATGRASYEQYF. In nucleotides, the CDR3 is TGTGCCAGCAGCTCGAGGGCGACAGGGAGGGCCTCCTACGAGCAGTACTTC.

This clone came up once. V and J are TRBV18 and TRBJ2-5; possible D gene TRBD2, 6 bases. The CDR3 totals 16 residues. V was pared by 0 bases and J by 0 bases, with 11 bases between. CDR1 and CDR2 from the germline V gene are KGHSH and LQKENI. This CDR3 is CASSPPAGGNQETQYF. The CDR3 nucleotides are TGTGCCAGCTCACCACCAGCCGGGGGAAACCAAGAGACCCAGTACTTC.

The CDR3 here is CAWSVGGTLSYEQYF. The CDR3 nucleotides read TGTGCCTGGAGTGTGGGTGGGACCCTCTCCTACGAGCAGTACTTC. This rearrangement joins TRBV30 to TRBJ2-7, with D perhaps assigned TRBD1 or TRBD2 (5 bases each). This CDR3 is 15 amino acids long. The V end was cut by 0 bases, the J end by 0 bases, with 12 bases between. Germline assignment: CDR1 GTSNPN and CDR2 SVGIG (reference sequence).

This sequence joins TRBV5-1 and TRBJ2-7; 7 nucleotides align to TRBD2. The germline CDR1 and CDR2 sequences are SGHRS and YFSETQ. The CDR3 has 15 amino acids. Unmatched junction bases numbered 5, after V lost 0 bases and J lost 2 bases. CDR3 in amino acids: CASSLADGRTYEQYF. Written as DNA, the CDR3 is TGCGCCAGCAGCTTGGCGGACGGGAGGACCTACGAGCAGTACTTC.

The chain combines TRBV6-1 with TRBJ1-2; maybe TRBD1 (6 bases). The V gene lost 9 bases and the J gene lost 5 bases, with 19 bases spanning the gap. CDR1 and CDR2 from the germline V gene are MNHNS and SASEGT. There are 14 residues in the CDR3. The CDR3 nucleotides are TGTGCCAGTAAGGGTTCAGGGGTTACTTATGGCTACACCTTC. Its protein is CASKGSGVTYGYTF.

The CDR3 protein is CASSYSRTGRNTEAFF. CDR3 nucleotides: TGCGCCAGCAGCTATTCCAGGACAGGCAGGAACACTGAAGCTTTCTTT. V and J are TRBV5-1 and TRBJ1-1; TRBD1 agrees at 7 bases. The germline CDR1 and CDR2 sequences are SGHRS and YFSETQ. The V segment lost 3 bases and the J segment 1 base; nucleotides outside the gene matches: 9. There are 16 residues in the CDR3.

This clone was observed a handful of times. V usage is TRBV7-9 and J usage is TRBJ1-1; perhaps TRBD1 as D (6 bases). V lost 5 bases to trimming and J lost 1 base, with 8 bases between them. Germline CDR1 is SEHNR and CDR2 is FQNEAQ (reference sequence). This CDR3 has 13 residues. The CDR3 loop is CASSRRGNTEAFF. The CDR3 DNA sequence: TGTGCCAGCAGCCGCAGGGGGAACACTGAAGCTTTCTTT.

The rearrangement links TRBV5-1 to TRBJ2-3; D may be TRBD2 (6 bases). The CDR3 covers 15 residues. Per germline, CDR1 SGHRS and CDR2 YFSETQ. V was clipped by 0 bases and J by 2 bases, with 10 bases between them. CDR3 protein: CASSLARDFTDTQYF. The CDR3, as DNA: TGCGCCAGCAGCTTGGCTCGGGACTTCACAGATACGCAGTATTTT. The full variable domain, in which reference TRBV5-1 and TRBJ2-3 provide the parts outside the CDR3, is KAGVTQTPRYLIKTRGQQVTLSCSPISGHRSVSWYQQTPGQGLQFLFEYFSETQRNKGNFPGRFSGRQFSNSRSEMNVSTLELGDSALYLCASSLARDFTDTQYFGPGTRLTVL.

This clone was seen more than once but under ten times. The chain employs TRBV28 and TRBJ1-3, with D possibly being TRBD1 (6 bases). V gave up 5 bases and J gave up 0 bases, with 17 bases separating them. This CDR3 has 17 residues. Germline V CDR1 and CDR2: MDHEN, SYDVKM. The CDR3 loop is CASSPDRRPSSGNTIYF. In DNA, the CDR3 is TGTGCCAGCAGTCCTGACAGGCGTCCTAGCTCTGGAAACACCATATATTTT.

V gene TRBV28 combines with J gene TRBJ1-1; 9 bases fit TRBD1. Trimming cost V 8 bases and J 1 base; bases outside gene matches: 8. The CDR3 consists of 15 residues. The germline gives CDR1 MDHEN, CDR2 SYDVKM. DNA for the CDR3: TGTGCCAGCCGCACAGGGGGCTCAAGGAACACTGAAGCTTTCTTT. Translation: CASRTGGSRNTEAFF. Looking up the rest from reference TRBV28 and TRBJ1-1 gives the full variable domain: DVKVTQSSRYLVKRTGEKVFLECVQDMDHENMFWYRQDPGLGLRLIYFSYDVKMKEKGDIPEGYSVSREKKERFSLILESASTNQTSMYLCASRTGGSRNTEAFFGQGTRLTVV.

The chain joins TRBV13 to TRBJ2-3, with unresolved D. CDR1 is PRHDT, CDR2 FYEKMQ, per germline (reference sequence). The CDR3 covers 15 residues. Trimming took 1 base from V and 1 from J, leaving 9 bases between them. Here the CDR3 DNA reads TGTGCCAGCAGCTTAGAAGGGTTGGGCACAGATACGCAGTATTTT. Protein product: CASSLEGLGTDTQYF. Full variable domain (remainder filled in from reference TRBV13 and TRBJ2-3): AAGVIQSPRHLIKEKRETATLKCYPIPRHDTVYWYQQGPGQDPQFLISFYEKMQSDKGSIPDRFSAQQFSDYHSELNMSSLELGDSALYFCASSLEGLGTDTQYFGPGTRLTVL.

This rearrangement joins TRBV6-1 to TRBJ2-7; 13 bases fit TRBD2. V was clipped by 4 bases and J by 3 bases; unmatched bases: 0. CDR3 length: 14 amino acids. Germline CDR1 MNHNS, CDR2 SASEGT. The CDR3 sequence is CASSGTSGGYEQYF. The DNA for the CDR3 is TGTGCCAGCAGTGGGACTAGCGGGGGCTACGAGCAGTACTTC.

This rearrangement joins TRBV18 to TRBJ2-4; D not resolved. This CDR3 is built from 13 residues. Per germline, CDR1 KGHSH and CDR2 LQKENI. Trimming removed 0 bases from V and 9 bases from J, with 9 bases in between. The CDR3: CASSPPRSRIQYF. The CDR3 coding sequence is TGTGCCAGCTCACCACCTCGATCCCGCATTCAGTACTTC.

The J gene is TRBJ2-5, the V gene TRBV7-9; TRBD1 is a possible D gene (6 bases). The germline V gene has CDR1 SEHNR and CDR2 FQNEAQ (reference sequence). Trimming removed 2 bases from V and 1 base from J, with 11 bases in between. This CDR3 has 15 amino acids. The CDR3 here is CASSLRLRGQETQYF. CDR3 nucleotides: TGTGCCAGCAGCTTAAGGCTCAGGGGCCAAGAGACCCAGTACTTC.